These 30 T cell receptor beta chains were all obtained from the same sample, sequenced in a study of spatial heterogeneity in lung cancer. One entry per CDR3 protein results from TCRdb running MiXCR on the 5' RACE reads. Among about 12,000 distinct CDR3 sequences, over 11% were seen once, and the ten largest hold roughly 2.3%. Time point specified: sample taken at primary tumor resection. The input material, whole RNA from tumor, nontumor lung or frozen PBMC, was sequenced unsorted. The sequencing used PBMCs, collected at surgery. These receptors were taken from a female donor with early-stage non-small cell lung cancer.

The V call is TRBV29-1, the J call TRBJ2-1; TRBD1 matches 9 bases. The CDR3 extends over 14 amino acids. Germline trimming cut 7 bases from V and 4 bases from J; bases unmatched to any gene: 8. In germline, CDR1 is SQVTM, CDR2 ANQGSEA. CDR3: CSAVTGGRYNEQFF. CDR3 DNA sequence: TGCAGCGCCGTAACAGGGGGCCGGTACAATGAGCAGTTCTTC.

This clonotype occurred many times. V usage is TRBV7-2 and J usage is TRBJ2-5; 8 bases map to TRBD1. CDR3 length: 14 amino acids. Germline CDR1 SGHTA, CDR2 FQGNSA. The V gene end was trimmed by 4 bases and the J gene end by 1 base; junction bases not matched to a gene: 2. CDR3 coding DNA: TGTGCCAGCAGCTATCAGGGGGCCCAAGAGACCCAGTACTTC. This gives the protein CASSYQGAQETQYF. The complete variable domain, with remaining parts taken from reference TRBV7-2 and TRBJ2-5, reads GAGVSQSPSNKVTEKGKDVELRCDPISGHTALYWYRQSLGQGLEFLIYFQGNSAPDKSGLPSDRFSAERTGGSVSTLTIQRTQQEDSAVYLCASSYQGAQETQYFGPGTRLLVL.

This clonotype occurred many times. V gene TRBV7-2 combines with J gene TRBJ2-7; D is unresolved. V shed 1 base and J shed 3 bases, with 4 bases lying between them. This CDR3 is built from 12 residues. CDR1 and CDR2 from the germline V gene are SGHTA and FQGNSA. The CDR3, as DNA: TGTGCCAGCAGCTTAGAACGCTACGAGCAGTACTTC. This sequence encodes CASSLERYEQYF.

This rearrangement joins TRBV5-6 to TRBJ2-1; TRBD2 matches at 16 bases. The CDR3 length is 19 residues. CDR1 SGHDT and CDR2 YYEEEE come from the germline V gene. J was trimmed by 7 bases and V by 4 bases; bases with no gene match: 14. CDR3: CASSATGTSGRARSNEQFF. CDR3 bases: TGTGCCAGCAGCGCGACCGGGACTAGCGGGAGGGCCCGTTCGAATGAGCAGTTCTTC.

By sample fraction, this clonotype is medium-sized. J is TRBJ1-6 and V is TRBV23-1, with D uncertain. TRBV23-1 is labeled an ORF, and its function is uncertain. V lost 4 bases, J lost 7 bases, and 8 bases lay in between. The CDR3 is made up of 13 amino acids. CDR3 nucleotide sequence: TGCGCCAGCAGTCCGGAACGAAATTCACCCCTCCACTTT. Translating it yields CASSPERNSPLHF.

This clonotype has ten or more counts. The J gene is TRBJ1-4, the V gene TRBV23-1; 8 nucleotides line up with TRBD1. TRBV23-1 is an ORF for which the function is uncertain. J gave up 5 bases and V 2 bases, and 4 bases lay outside the gene matches. The CDR3 spans 15 residues. For the CDR3, the DNA is TGCGCCAGCAGTCAACCGACAGGGGAGAATGAAAAACTGTTTTTT. Protein: CASSQPTGENEKLFF.

Details on this clonotype: Just one base apart from a much larger clone, this may be a read error. The chain has TRBV7-9 and TRBJ1-4; TRBD1 matches at 10 bases. The CDR3 is made up of 15 amino acids. Germline V lookup: CDR1 SEHNR, CDR2 FQNEAQ (reference sequence). The CDR3 nucleotides are TGTGTCAGCAGCATCAGGACAGGGGGAAGTGAAAAACTGTTTTTT. Translating gives CVSSIRTGGSEKLFF.

V is TRBV18 and J is TRBJ2-2, with TRBD1 identical over 8 bases. The CDR3 length is 15 residues. Per germline, CDR1 KGHSH and CDR2 LQKENI. The V and J ends lost 0 bases and 4 bases, in that order; junction bases with no gene match: 1. The CDR3 region is CASSPPGTGTGELFF. For the CDR3, the DNA is TGTGCCAGCTCACCACCGGGGACAGGCACCGGGGAGCTGTTTTTT.

V gene TRBV5-5 combines with J gene TRBJ2-6, with D possibly matching TRBD2 (6 bases). Germline lookup yields CDR1 SGHKS and CDR2 YYEKEE (reference sequence). There are 21 residues in the CDR3. Trimming left V 4 bases short and J 0 bases short, with 26 bases between. The CDR3 reads CASSTAPASDYYSSGANVLTF. DNA for the CDR3: TGTGCCAGCAGCACCGCGCCGGCCTCGGACTACTACAGCTCTGGGGCCAACGTCCTGACTTTC.

This clonotype was counted at least ten times. The gene calls are TRBV29-1 and TRBJ1-1; 10 bases are a match to TRBD1. CDR1 and CDR2 from the germline V gene are SQVTM and ANQGSEA. V gave up 6 bases and J gave up 4 bases; unmatched junction bases: 11. This CDR3 is built from 15 residues. CDR3 loop: CSVVPGQGPGTEAFF. CDR3 in DNA: TGCAGCGTCGTCCCGGGACAGGGGCCTGGCACTGAAGCTTTCTTT.

In this sample, this clonotype turned up many times. The gene calls are TRBV6-5 and TRBJ2-1, with a weak D call TRBD1 (6 bases). V lost 2 bases and J 8 bases, leaving 16 bases between the germline ends. The CDR3 runs 15 residues. Germline assignment: CDR1 MNHEY and CDR2 SVGAGI. The CDR3 sequence: CASSYRQDSIHEQFF. The CDR3, as DNA: TGTGCCAGCAGTTACCGTCAGGACAGTATCCATGAGCAGTTCTTC.

Relative to its sample, this clonotype is medium-sized. This chain links TRBV29-1 with TRBJ1-1; D unresolved. V lost 4 bases and J 0 bases, leaving 6 bases between the germline ends. CDR3 size: 12 residues. Germline V lookup: CDR1 SQVTM, CDR2 ANQGSEA. The CDR3 protein is CSVGLMNTEAFF. As DNA, the CDR3 is TGCAGCGTTGGGCTGATGAACACTGAAGCTTTCTTT.

This clonotype has at least ten counts. This chain joins TRBV12-3 or TRBV12-4 and TRBJ2-1; D tentatively fits TRBD1 or TRBD2 (5 bases each). This CDR3 region has 13 residues. V was trimmed by 7 bases and J by 10 bases, leaving 17 bases between them. CDR3 loop: CASTRGRIREQFF. Here the CDR3 DNA reads TGTGCCAGCACGAGGGGTAGGATCCGAGAGCAGTTCTTC.

Relative to its sample, this clonotype is medium-sized. The rearrangement uses TRBV2 and TRBJ2-7; D unresolved. Germline V gives CDR1 SNHLY, CDR2 FYNNEI. This CDR3 has 13 residues. V lost 1 base, J lost 4 bases, and 8 bases lay in between. CDR3 loop: CASSEGQWYEQYF. Written as DNA, the CDR3 is TGTGCCAGCAGTGAAGGGCAGTGGTACGAGCAGTACTTC.

By its share, this clonotype is medium-sized. The genes are TRBV12-3 or TRBV12-4 and TRBJ1-2, with TRBD1 identical over 8 bases. The CDR3 consists of 13 residues. After removal of 5 bases from V and 8 bases from J, the junction contained 7 bases not matched to a gene. CDR3 sequence (DNA): TGTGCCAGCAGTCCTGACAGGGGACGGGGCTACACCTTC. Encoded protein: CASSPDRGRGYTF.

Ten or more counts support this clonotype. The J gene is TRBJ2-3, the V gene TRBV7-2; TRBD2 is a possible D gene (6 bases). This CDR3 region has 15 residues. With 0 bases removed from V and 1 base from J, the gap between germline ends came to 8 bases. Germline CDR1 reads SGHTA; CDR2 reads FQGNSA. CDR3 coding DNA: TGTGCCAGCAGCTTAGCGGGACTCCGCACAGATACGCAGTATTTT. This codes for CASSLAGLRTDTQYF.

The table lists this clonotype with a few counts. This chain links TRBV12-3 or TRBV12-4 with TRBJ1-1; the D gene is possibly TRBD1 (6 bases). V shed 5 bases and J shed 0 bases, with 19 bases lying between them. The CDR3 contains 17 residues. CDR3 DNA sequence: TGTGCCAGCAGTCCAAGCCCCTCAACAGGGATGAACACTGAAGCTTTCTTT. Translating it yields CASSPSPSTGMNTEAFF.

Turning to this clonotype: It may be a read error: a sequence one base away is much more abundant. This chain links TRBV5-1 with TRBJ2-5; 7 nucleotides match TRBD2. Germline V lookup: CDR1 SGHRS, CDR2 YFSETQ. The CDR3 is made up of 17 amino acids. CDR3: CSSSSGGFSGIQETQYF. DNA of the CDR3: TGCTCCAGCAGCTCGGGAGGATTTTCCGGGATCCAAGAGACCCAGTACTTC.

By sample fraction, this clonotype is medium-sized (0.01 to 0.1%). V usage is TRBV28 and J usage is TRBJ2-7; D assignment may be TRBD1 or TRBD2 (6 bases each). V was pared by 8 bases and J by 0 bases, with 14 bases between. Germline-derived CDR1 and CDR2 are MDHEN and SYDVKM. This CDR3 comprises 14 residues. The CDR3 bases are TGTGCCAGCGGGCCCGGGGGCCGCTCCTACGAGCAGTACTTC. It specifies CASGPGGRSYEQYF.

By share, this clonotype ranks as medium-sized. This chain joins TRBV29-1 and TRBJ2-4, with 7 bases that match TRBD2. The CDR3 is made up of 16 amino acids. The germline CDR1 and CDR2 sequences are SQVTM and ANQGSEA. V dropped 7 bases and J dropped 0; count of bases not matched to a gene: 12. DNA for the CDR3: TGCAGCGCCCTACCCGGGGGGAATGAAGCCAAAAACATTCAGTACTTC. Its translation is CSALPGGNEAKNIQYF.

This clonotype was seen more than once but under ten times. The rearrangement links TRBV6-2 or TRBV6-3 to TRBJ2-4, with a possible D match to TRBD2 (6 bases). The germline gives CDR1 MNHEY, CDR2 SVGEGT. The V and J ends lost 7 bases and 3 bases respectively, with 22 bases between them. This CDR3 contains 17 residues. In DNA form, the CDR3 reads TGTGCCAGCACCCCTCCGGGACTGCCCTGGGGCAAAAACATTCAGTACTTC. It yields the protein CASTPPGLPWGKNIQYF.

This clonotype was seen only a few times. The chain joins TRBV28 to TRBJ2-7; 8 bases match TRBD1. CDR3 length: 11 residues. The junction had 8 bases not matched to a gene; V was cut back by 8 bases and J by 11 bases. CDR1 and CDR2 (germline): MDHEN, SYDVKM. CDR3 sequence: CASGGRGLEYF. CDR3 bases: TGTGCCAGCGGGGGCAGGGGGCTTGAGTACTTC.

By share, this clonotype ranks as medium-sized. The V call is TRBV6-2 or TRBV6-3, the J call TRBJ2-2, with D uncertain. Germline CDR1 and CDR2: MNHEY and SVGEGT. V lost 10 bases and J lost 7, with 16 bases in between. CDR3 length equals 13 residues. For the CDR3, the DNA is TGTGCCACTAACGTGGGTGGCGGCGGGGAGCTGTTTTTT. Its protein is CATNVGGGGELFF.

This clonotype was recorded many times. The chain is built from TRBV7-9 and TRBJ2-7; 11 bases are a match to TRBD2. Germline V CDR1 and CDR2: SEHNR, FQNEAQ (reference sequence). The V segment lost 4 bases and the J segment 7 bases; nucleotides outside the gene matches: 9. CDR3 length equals 15 residues. The CDR3 region is CASSSGTSGAREQYF. The CDR3 DNA reads as TGTGCCAGCAGCTCGGGGACTAGCGGAGCAAGGGAGCAGTACTTC.

By its share, this clonotype is medium-sized. The genes are TRBV12-3 or TRBV12-4 and TRBJ2-5; D is possibly TRBD2 (7 bases). This CDR3 region has 15 residues. V was clipped by 5 bases and J by 5 bases, with 18 bases between them. As DNA, the CDR3 is TGTGCCAGCAGTACCGGGGCGGGGGCCGGGGAGACCCAGTACTTC. This codes for CASSTGAGAGETQYF.

In its sample, this clonotype was seen a few times. The chain joins TRBV6-5 to TRBJ2-1; D remains unclear. Trimming cost V 6 bases and J 6 bases, with 15 bases left between them. The germline V gene has CDR1 MNHEY and CDR2 SVGAGI. This CDR3 region has 14 residues. CDR3 amino acids: CASRSPLSFNEQFF. Written as DNA, the CDR3 is TGTGCCAGCAGGTCTCCCCTTAGTTTCAATGAGCAGTTCTTC.

As to this clonotype: This clone may be a read error of a much larger clone one base away. The genes are TRBV7-2 and TRBJ2-1; 10 nucleotides line up with TRBD2. The CDR3 runs 17 residues. Germline assignment: CDR1 SGHTA and CDR2 FQGNSA. In DNA, the CDR3 is TGTGTCAGCAGCCCCCAGGCTCTAGCGGGAGTTAACAATGAGCAGTTCTTC. Translation: CVSSPQALAGVNNEQFF. Together with reference TRBV7-2 and TRBJ2-1, the CDR3 gives the full variable domain: GAGVSQSPSNKVTEKGKDVELRCDPISGHTALYWYRQSLGQGLEFLIYFQGNSAPDKSGLPSDRFSAERTGGSVSTLTIQRTQQEDSAVYLCVSSPQALAGVNNEQFFGPGTRLTVL.

Within the sample, this clonotype is medium-sized (0.01 to 0.1%). This chain connects TRBV6-6 to TRBJ1-1, with TRBD1 matching 8 bases. Germline CDR1 reads MNHNY; CDR2 reads SVGAGI (reference sequence). There are 20 residues in the CDR3. With V trimmed by 0 bases and J by 1 base, 16 bases remained unmatched. The chain's CDR3 is CASSYSTFILQGAENTEAFF. As DNA, the CDR3 is TGTGCCAGCAGTTACTCGACCTTTATACTGCAGGGGGCGGAGAACACTGAAGCTTTCTTT.

The rearrangement joins TRBV2 to TRBJ2-1; perhaps TRBD2 as D (6 bases). Germline-derived CDR1 and CDR2 are SNHLY and FYNNEI. The CDR3 runs to 15 residues. Trimming took off 4 bases at V and 7 bases at J, with 17 bases between the two ends. The CDR3 here is CASSGLPFGGNEQFF. CDR3 sequence (DNA): TGTGCCAGCAGTGGACTCCCTTTCGGGGGAAATGAGCAGTTCTTC.

Details on this clonotype: A much larger clonotype is one base distant, so this may be a read error. This CDR3 reads CASSPQGENSEAFF. The CDR3 DNA reads as TGTGCCAGCTCACCTCAGGGGGAGAACTCTGAAGCTTTCTTT. The V gene is TRBV18, the J gene TRBJ1-1; TRBD1 matches at 7 bases. The CDR3 has 14 residues. Germline assignment: CDR1 KGHSH and CDR2 LQKENI.